A single sample is the source of the 26 T cell receptor beta chains below, sequenced in a study of shared clonotypes between healthy human individuals. It was CD45RO-negative cells, positively selected for CCR7, that made up naive CD8 cells, with terminally differentiated effector memory CD45RA+ cells excluded. Clones were read by immunoSEQ multiplex PCR, and TCRdb kept only the in-frame ones, dropping some. Of under 1 million clones in the sample, 96% were seen once. Sequenced sample: naive CD8+ T cells sorted from blood. These TCRs come from a man between 25 and 39 years old in good health.

About this clone itself: In the same sample, other DNA sequences code for this CDR3. V gene TRBV27 combines with J gene TRBJ1-1; D unclear. Trimming stripped 4 bases from V and 5 bases from J, with 8 bases between. The CDR3 is 12 amino acids. CDR1 and CDR2 from the germline V gene are MNHEY and SMNVEV (reference sequence). CDR3 sequence: CASSSSGTEAFF. DNA for the CDR3: TGTGCCAGCAGTTCGTCGGGAACTGAAGCTTTCTTT.

The V call is TRBV29-1, the J call TRBJ2-7; 9 positions match TRBD2. Losses at the gene ends were 6 bases for V and 2 bases for J; bases not matched to a gene: 8. The CDR3 length is 14 residues. CDR1 SQVTM and CDR2 ANQGSEA come from the germline V gene. CDR3 sequence reads: CSVQGLANPYEQYF. The CDR3 DNA follows: TGCAGCGTCCAAGGACTAGCGAATCCCTACGAGCAGTACTTC.

J is TRBJ2-7 and V is TRBV20-1; no firm D call. Germline lookup yields CDR1 DFQATT and CDR2 SNEGSKA (reference sequence). Trimming stripped 0 bases from V and 7 bases from J, with 7 bases between. CDR3 length: 11 amino acids. CDR3 in DNA: TGCAGTGCTAGAGATGCCCCGGAGCAGTACTTC. Translated, it gives CSARDAPEQYF.

This sequence joins TRBV2 and TRBJ1-1; D is uncertain. The CDR3 contains 12 residues. Germline loops: CDR1 SNHLY, CDR2 FYNNEI. Trimming stripped 1 base from V and 7 bases from J, with 7 bases between. The CDR3 DNA reads TGTGCCAGCAGTGAAGGACGGAATGAAGCTTTCTTT. It is translated as CASSEGRNEAFF.

The chain is built from TRBV5-5 and TRBJ2-7; no clear D gene. The V and J ends lost 1 base and 4 bases respectively, with 9 bases between them. Germline V gene lookup returns CDR1 SGHKS and CDR2 YYEKEE (reference sequence). CDR3 length equals 13 residues. This chain's CDR3 is CASSLIQDYEQYF. Written as DNA, the CDR3 is TGTGCCAGCAGCTTGATTCAGGATTACGAGCAGTACTTC.

The rearrangement uses TRBV7-2 and TRBJ2-7; D uncertain. The CDR3 has 14 residues. With 4 bases removed from V and 2 bases from J, the gap between germline ends came to 12 bases. Looked up from germline, CDR1 is SGHTA and CDR2 is FQGNSA. Written as DNA, the CDR3 is TGTGCCAGCAGCTCCGTTACCGGGCCCTACGAGCAGTACTTC. Protein: CASSSVTGPYEQYF.

This chain joins TRBV6-6 and TRBJ1-1; D possibly corresponds to TRBD1 (5 bases). From germline, CDR1 is MNHNY and CDR2 SVGAGI (reference sequence). Between the trimmed V and J ends, which lost 2 bases and 5 bases, there was a span of 9 bases. The CDR3 runs to 13 residues. DNA for the CDR3: TGTGCCAGCAGTTACAGGGACGAGACTGAAGCTTTCTTT. Translating it yields CASSYRDETEAFF.

This chain uses TRBV7-9 with TRBJ2-1; 8 nucleotides agree with TRBD2. With 0 bases clipped from V and 2 bases from J, the junction kept 6 bases outside the gene matches. CDR1 is SEHNR, CDR2 FQNEAQ, per germline (reference sequence). CDR3 length: 17 residues. CDR3 region: CASSLALSGRTYNEQFF. The CDR3 DNA reads TGTGCCAGCAGCTTAGCTCTGAGCGGGAGAACCTACAATGAGCAGTTCTTC.

The chain links TRBV18 to TRBJ1-4, with D maybe TRBD1 (5 bases). Germline CDR1 is KGHSH and CDR2 is LQKENI. The CDR3 length is 16 residues. The germline V and J ends were trimmed by 3 bases and 7 bases, with 18 bases remaining between them. The CDR3 here is CASSPGTPAEGEKLFF. The DNA of the CDR3 is TGTGCCAGCTCACCCGGGACTCCTGCAGAGGGTGAAAAACTGTTTTTT.

The gene calls are TRBV30 and TRBJ2-7; TRBD2 is a possible D gene (5 bases). Trimming took 4 bases from V and 5 from J, leaving 12 bases between them. This CDR3 is built from 12 residues. From germline, CDR1 is GTSNPN and CDR2 SVGIG (reference sequence). The CDR3 coding sequence is TGTGCCTGGAATCTCCCGGGAAACGAGCAGTACTTC. Translating it yields CAWNLPGNEQYF.

V and J are TRBV13 and TRBJ2-1; TRBD2 matches at 8 bases. The length of the CDR3 is 13 residues. Germline CDR1 PRHDT, CDR2 FYEKMQ (reference sequence). The V and J ends lost 4 bases and 10 bases, in that order; junction bases with no gene match: 6. The CDR3 DNA reads as TGTGCCAGCAGCTGGGGGACTAGAAAAGAGCAGTTCTTC. This sequence encodes CASSWGTRKEQFF.

This chain uses TRBV27 with TRBJ1-4, with D perhaps TRBD1 (5 bases). Germline CDR1 is MNHEY and CDR2 is SMNVEV (reference sequence). CDR3 length: 14 amino acids. With 5 bases removed from V and 2 bases from J, the gap between germline ends came to 9 bases. The CDR3 bases are TGTGCCAGCAGTCGACAGCCCACTAATGAAAAACTGTTTTTT. Translated: CASSRQPTNEKLFF. Full variable domain (remainder filled in from reference TRBV27 and TRBJ1-4): EAQVTQNPRYLITVTGKKLTVTCSQNMNHEYMSWYRQDPGLGLRQIYYSMNVEVTDKGDVPEGYKVSRKEKRNFPLILESPSPNQTSLYFCASSRQPTNEKLFFGSGTQLSVL.

The chain couples TRBV7-9 to TRBJ1-2; D gene ambiguous. V dropped 1 base and J dropped 2 bases, with 11 bases sitting between them. Per the germline V gene, CDR1 is SEHNR and CDR2 is FQNEAQ (reference sequence). The CDR3 has 15 amino acids. The CDR3 DNA reads as TGTGCCAGCAGCTTAGGAAAGGGTTCAAACTATGGCTACACCTTC. Its protein product is CASSLGKGSNYGYTF.

V is TRBV27 and J is TRBJ1-2; no clear D gene. The CDR3 sequence is 13 residues long. Germline lookup yields CDR1 MNHEY and CDR2 SMNVEV (reference sequence). V was cut by 5 bases and J by 4 bases, with 11 bases left in between. CDR3 amino acids: CASSPWKGYGYTF. In DNA form, the CDR3 reads TGTGCCAGCAGTCCTTGGAAGGGCTATGGCTACACCTTC.

The gene calls are TRBV7-9 and TRBJ2-2; tentatively, D is TRBD2 (6 bases). The germline CDR1 and CDR2 sequences are SEHNR and FQNEAQ (reference sequence). The V end was cut by 1 base, the J end by 0 bases, with 18 bases between. This CDR3 is 19 amino acids long. Here the CDR3 reads CASSLVDRARGANTGELFF. The DNA of the CDR3 is TGTGCCAGCAGCTTAGTAGACCGGGCCCGCGGGGCGAACACCGGGGAGCTGTTTTTT.

The chain combines TRBV29-1 with TRBJ2-5; 7 nucleotides line up with TRBD2. V lost 4 bases to trimming and J lost 5 bases; unmatched junction nucleotides: 7. Germline V gene data show CDR1 as SQVTM and CDR2 as ANQGSEA. This CDR3 is built from 13 residues. CDR3 residues: CSVVREMGETQYF. CDR3 DNA sequence: TGCAGCGTTGTGCGGGAGATGGGGGAGACCCAGTACTTC. Looking up the rest from reference TRBV29-1 and TRBJ2-5 gives the full variable domain: SAVISQKPSRDICQRGTSLTIQCQVDSQVTMMFWYRQQPGQSLTLIATANQGSEATYESGFVIDKFPISRPNLTFSTLTVSNMSPEDSSIYLCSVVREMGETQYFGPGTRLLVL.

V usage is TRBV28 and J usage is TRBJ2-1; D is ambiguous. The V and J ends lost 10 bases and 7 bases respectively, with 11 bases between them. The germline V gene encodes CDR1 MDHEN and CDR2 SYDVKM. The CDR3 is 11 residues long. The CDR3 protein is CATRLGNEQFF. The CDR3, as DNA: TGTGCCACCAGGTTGGGGAATGAGCAGTTCTTC.

V is TRBV6-5 and J is TRBJ2-7; no reliable D call. The V end was cut by 6 bases, the J end by 0 bases, with 15 bases between. Germline CDR1 and CDR2: MNHEY and SVGAGI. The CDR3 has 15 residues. The CDR3 loop is CASSLRVVSSYEQYF. In nucleotides, the CDR3 is TGTGCCAGCAGCCTCCGGGTGGTGAGCTCCTACGAGCAGTACTTC.

The chain combines TRBV27 with TRBJ2-1; a possible D gene is TRBD2 (6 bases). Deletions cut 10 bases from V and 8 bases from J, with 21 bases between. The germline CDR1 and CDR2 sequences are MNHEY and SMNVEV (reference sequence). The CDR3 covers 14 residues. The CDR3 is CATLRGAGMYEQFF. The CDR3 DNA is TGTGCCACCCTCCGCGGCGCGGGAATGTATGAGCAGTTCTTC.

The chain uses TRBV7-9 and TRBJ2-1; D gene unclear. The CDR3 is made up of 13 amino acids. The V gene lost 1 base and the J gene lost 8 bases, with 9 bases spanning the gap. CDR1 and CDR2 from the germline V gene are SEHNR and FQNEAQ (reference sequence). CDR3 coding DNA: TGTGCCAGCAGCTTAGGAGTGGCCCATGAGCAGTTCTTC. As protein: CASSLGVAHEQFF.

The rearrangement joins TRBV27 to TRBJ1-5; D is unresolved. The V and J ends lost 3 bases and 2 bases respectively, with 20 bases between them. This CDR3 has 18 residues. Germline lookup yields CDR1 MNHEY and CDR2 SMNVEV (reference sequence). The CDR3 DNA sequence: TGTGCCAGCAGTTTGGACCGGAGAACATCGAATGGCAATCAGCCCCAGCATTTT. This sequence encodes CASSLDRRTSNGNQPQHF.

This clone has a single count. CDR3 DNA sequence: TGTGCCAGCAGTTTAACCGGGACGGCGGAGGAGCAGTACTTC. Amino acid sequence: CASSLTGTAEEQYF. V and J are TRBV28 and TRBJ2-7, with D possibly being TRBD1 or TRBD2 (5 bases each). This CDR3 has 14 amino acids. Deletions cut 2 bases from V and 7 bases from J, with 15 bases between. Germline CDR1 MDHEN, CDR2 SYDVKM.

The rearrangement joins TRBV5-8 to TRBJ2-1, with D unresolved. This CDR3 spans 10 amino acids. From germline, CDR1 is SGHTS and CDR2 YDEGEE. V gave up 2 bases and J gave up 8 bases, with 2 bases separating them. CDR3 nucleotide sequence: TGTGCCAGCAGCTTAGATGAGCAGTTCTTC. The encoded protein is CASSLDEQFF.

The chain carries TRBV5-1 and TRBJ1-2; TRBD1 matches 7 bases. The CDR3 totals 15 residues. The ends lost 1 base at V and 4 bases at J; junction bases unmatched: 7. Germline lookup yields CDR1 SGHRS and CDR2 YFSETQ. The CDR3 here is CASSLSAGGSYGYTF. Here the CDR3 DNA reads TGCGCCAGCAGCTTGTCGGCAGGGGGGAGCTATGGCTACACCTTC.

The V call is TRBV13, the J call TRBJ2-7; D not certain. The germline V gene has CDR1 PRHDT and CDR2 FYEKMQ (reference sequence). Trimming left V 7 bases short and J 3 bases short, with 13 bases between. This CDR3 is 13 amino acids long. The CDR3: CASTSEAGYEQYF. The CDR3 DNA sequence: TGTGCCAGCACAAGCGAGGCCGGCTACGAGCAGTACTTC.

This clone was seen just once. Other DNA sequences in the same sample also yield this CDR3. CDR3 bases: TGTGCCAGTTCCCCTGGTACAGATACGCAGTATTTT. Protein sequence: CASSPGTDTQYF. This rearrangement joins TRBV27 to TRBJ2-3; no clear D gene. There are 12 residues in the CDR3. Trimming stripped 9 bases from V and 3 bases from J, with 10 bases between. Germline CDR1 and CDR2: MNHEY and SMNVEV (reference sequence).